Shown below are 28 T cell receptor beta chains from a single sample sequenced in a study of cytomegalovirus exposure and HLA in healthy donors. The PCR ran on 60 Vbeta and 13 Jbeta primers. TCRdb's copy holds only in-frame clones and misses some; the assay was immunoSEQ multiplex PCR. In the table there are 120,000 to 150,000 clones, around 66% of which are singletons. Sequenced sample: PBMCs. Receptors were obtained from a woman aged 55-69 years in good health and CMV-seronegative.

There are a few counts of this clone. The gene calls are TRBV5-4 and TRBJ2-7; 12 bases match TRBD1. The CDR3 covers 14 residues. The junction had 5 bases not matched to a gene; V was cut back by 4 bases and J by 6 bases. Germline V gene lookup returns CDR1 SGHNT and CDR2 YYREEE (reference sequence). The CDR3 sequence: CASSGGQGAGEQYF. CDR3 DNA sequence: TGTGCCAGCAGCGGGGGACAGGGGGCGGGCGAGCAGTACTTC.

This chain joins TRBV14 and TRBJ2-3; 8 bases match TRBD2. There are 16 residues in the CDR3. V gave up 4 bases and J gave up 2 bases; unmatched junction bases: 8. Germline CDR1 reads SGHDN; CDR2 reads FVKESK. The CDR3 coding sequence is TGTGCCAGCAGCCCCTCGCGGACTAGCCCCACAGATACGCAGTATTTT. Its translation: CASSPSRTSPTDTQYF. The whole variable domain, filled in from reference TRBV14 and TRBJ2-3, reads EAGVTQFPSHSVIEKGQTVTLRCDPISGHDNLYWYRRVMGKEIKFLLHFVKESKQDESGMPNNRFLAERTGGTYSTLKVQPAELEDSGVYFCASSPSRTSPTDTQYFGPGTRLTVL.

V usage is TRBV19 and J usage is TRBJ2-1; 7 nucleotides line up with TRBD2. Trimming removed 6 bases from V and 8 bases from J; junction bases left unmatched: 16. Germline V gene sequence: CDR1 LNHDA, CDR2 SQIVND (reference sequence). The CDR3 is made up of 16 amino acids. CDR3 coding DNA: TGTGCCAGTAGACCCCGACCTGGCGGGAGCGTCGATGAGCAGTTCTTC. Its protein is CASRPRPGGSVDEQFF. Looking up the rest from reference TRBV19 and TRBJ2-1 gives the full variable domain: DGGITQSPKYLFRKEGQNVTLSCEQNLNHDAMYWYRQDPGQGLRLIYYSQIVNDFQKGDIAEGYSVSREKKESFPLTVTSAQKNPTAFYLCASRPRPGGSVDEQFFGPGTRLTVL.

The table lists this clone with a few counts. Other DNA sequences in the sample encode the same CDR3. CDR3: CASSGGVSQPQHF. For the CDR3, the DNA is TGTGCCAGCAGTGGGGGCGTGTCTCAGCCCCAGCATTTT. V usage is TRBV6-1 and J usage is TRBJ1-5, with a weak D call TRBD1 (5 bases). The germline V gene encodes CDR1 MNHNS and CDR2 SASEGT. This CDR3 is built from 13 residues. Trimming pared 4 bases from V and 6 bases from J, leaving 10 bases between.

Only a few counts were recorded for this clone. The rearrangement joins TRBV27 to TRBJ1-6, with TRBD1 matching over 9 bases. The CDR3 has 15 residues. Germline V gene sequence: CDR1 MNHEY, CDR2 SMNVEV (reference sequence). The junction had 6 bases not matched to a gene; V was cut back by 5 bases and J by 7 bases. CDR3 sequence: CASSPRQGENSPLHF. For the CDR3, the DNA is TGTGCCAGCAGTCCCCGACAGGGGGAGAATTCACCCCTCCACTTT.

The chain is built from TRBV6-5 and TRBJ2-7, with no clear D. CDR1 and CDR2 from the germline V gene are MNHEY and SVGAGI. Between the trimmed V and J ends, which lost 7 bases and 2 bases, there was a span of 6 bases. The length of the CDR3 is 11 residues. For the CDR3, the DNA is TGTGCCAGCATGCAGGCCTACGAGCAGTACTTC. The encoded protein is CASMQAYEQYF.

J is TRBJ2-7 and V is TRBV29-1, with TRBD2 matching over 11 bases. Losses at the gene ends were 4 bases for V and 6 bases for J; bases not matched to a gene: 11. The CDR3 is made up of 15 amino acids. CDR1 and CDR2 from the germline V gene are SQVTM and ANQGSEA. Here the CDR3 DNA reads TGCAGCGTTGTTTTACTAGCGGGAGAGGGCGGCGAGCAGTACTTC. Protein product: CSVVLLAGEGGEQYF.

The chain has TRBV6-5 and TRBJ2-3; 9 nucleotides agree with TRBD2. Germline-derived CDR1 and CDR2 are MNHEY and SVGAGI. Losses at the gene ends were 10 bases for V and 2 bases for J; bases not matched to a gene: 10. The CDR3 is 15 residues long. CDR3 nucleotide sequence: TGTGCCACATGCCCCATAGCGGGGGTCACAGATACGCAGTATTTT. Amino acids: CATCPIAGVTDTQYF.

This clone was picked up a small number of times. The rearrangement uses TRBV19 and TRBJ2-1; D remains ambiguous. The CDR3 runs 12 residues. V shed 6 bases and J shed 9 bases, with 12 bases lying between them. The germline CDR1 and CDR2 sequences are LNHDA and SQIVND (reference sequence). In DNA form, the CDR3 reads TGTGCCAGTAGGACGCGGTTAGGTGAGCAGTTCTTC. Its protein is CASRTRLGEQFF.

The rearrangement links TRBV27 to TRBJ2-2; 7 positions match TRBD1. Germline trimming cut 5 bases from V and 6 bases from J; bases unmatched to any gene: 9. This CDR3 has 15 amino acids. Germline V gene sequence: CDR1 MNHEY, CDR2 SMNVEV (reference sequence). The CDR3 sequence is CASSPAGGSSGELFF. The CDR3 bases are TGTGCCAGCAGTCCAGCAGGGGGTTCTTCCGGGGAGCTGTTTTTT.

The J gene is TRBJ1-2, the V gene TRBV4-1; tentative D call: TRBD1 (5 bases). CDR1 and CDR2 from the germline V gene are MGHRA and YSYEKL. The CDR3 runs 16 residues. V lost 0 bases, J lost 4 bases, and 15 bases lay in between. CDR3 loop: CASSQEAGGGRYGYTF. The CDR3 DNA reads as TGCGCCAGCAGCCAAGAGGCCGGCGGGGGTCGCTATGGCTACACCTTC.

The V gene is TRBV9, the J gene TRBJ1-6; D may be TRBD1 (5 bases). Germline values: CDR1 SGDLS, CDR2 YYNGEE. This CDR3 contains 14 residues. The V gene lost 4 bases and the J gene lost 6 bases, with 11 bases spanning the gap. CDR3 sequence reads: CASSPPGVNSPLHF. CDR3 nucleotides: TGTGCCAGCAGCCCCCCGGGGGTTAATTCACCCCTCCACTTT. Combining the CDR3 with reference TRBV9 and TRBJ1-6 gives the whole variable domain DSGVTQTPKHLITATGQRVTLRCSPRSGDLSVYWYQQSLDQGLQFLIQYYNGEERAKGNILERFSAQQFPDLHSELNLSSLELGDSALYFCASSPPGVNSPLHFGNGTRLTVT.

Written as DNA, the CDR3 is TGTGCCAGCGAATTAACAGGGAACTACGAGCAGTACTTC. Translated, it gives CASELTGNYEQYF. The V call is TRBV13, the J call TRBJ2-7; TRBD1 is a possible D gene (6 bases). Trimming removed 8 bases at V and 3 bases at J, with 14 bases between. Germline V lookup: CDR1 PRHDT, CDR2 FYEKMQ (reference sequence). This CDR3 spans 13 amino acids.

The CDR3 reads CASSEWSYLYEQYF. The CDR3, as DNA: TGTGCCAGCAGCGAATGGTCCTACCTCTACGAGCAGTACTTC. The chain joins TRBV5-6 to TRBJ2-7; D not resolved. Germline V CDR1 and CDR2: SGHDT, YYEEEE. The CDR3 contains 14 residues. V was cut by 4 bases and J by 3 bases, with 14 bases left in between. The full variable domain, its missing parts supplied by reference TRBV5-6 and TRBJ2-7, is DAGVTQSPTHLIKTRGQQVTLRCSPKSGHDTVSWYQQALGQGPQFIFQYYEEEERQRGNFPDRFSGHQFPNYSSELNVNALLLGDSALYLCASSEWSYLYEQYFGPGTRLTVT.

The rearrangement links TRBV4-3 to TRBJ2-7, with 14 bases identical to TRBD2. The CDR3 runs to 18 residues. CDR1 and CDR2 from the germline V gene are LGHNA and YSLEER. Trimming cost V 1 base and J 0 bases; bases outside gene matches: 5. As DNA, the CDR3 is TGCGCCAGCAGCCAAGCCCGACTAGCGGGAGGGAGCTCCTACGAGCAGTACTTC. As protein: CASSQARLAGGSSYEQYF.

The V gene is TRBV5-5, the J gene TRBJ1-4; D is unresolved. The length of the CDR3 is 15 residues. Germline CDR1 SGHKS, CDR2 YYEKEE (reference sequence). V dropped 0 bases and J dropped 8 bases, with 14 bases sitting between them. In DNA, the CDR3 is TGTGCCAGCAGCTTGGGGCAGGCCCAGAGCGAAAAACTGTTTTTT. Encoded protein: CASSLGQAQSEKLFF.

The CDR3: CASSIGGATSTFYGYTF. DNA of the CDR3: TGTGCCAGTAGTATCGGAGGCGCGACTTCCACCTTCTATGGCTACACCTTC. J is TRBJ1-2 and V is TRBV19; D ambiguous. Germline CDR1 is LNHDA and CDR2 is SQIVND (reference sequence). Trimming took 3 bases from V and 4 from J, leaving 21 bases between them. CDR3 length: 17 amino acids.

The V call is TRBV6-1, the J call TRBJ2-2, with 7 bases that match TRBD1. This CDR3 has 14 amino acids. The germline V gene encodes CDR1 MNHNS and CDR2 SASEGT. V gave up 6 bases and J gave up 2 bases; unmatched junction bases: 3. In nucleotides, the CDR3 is TGTGCCAGCAGAGGACAGGTTAACACCGGGGAGCTGTTTTTT. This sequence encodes CASRGQVNTGELFF.

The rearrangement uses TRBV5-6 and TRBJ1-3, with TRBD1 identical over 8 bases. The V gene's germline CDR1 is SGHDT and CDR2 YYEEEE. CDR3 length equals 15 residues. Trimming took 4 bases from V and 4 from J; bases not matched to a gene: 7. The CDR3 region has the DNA TGTGCCAGCAGCAGACCAAGGACAGGGGGAAACACCATATATTTT. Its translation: CASSRPRTGGNTIYF.

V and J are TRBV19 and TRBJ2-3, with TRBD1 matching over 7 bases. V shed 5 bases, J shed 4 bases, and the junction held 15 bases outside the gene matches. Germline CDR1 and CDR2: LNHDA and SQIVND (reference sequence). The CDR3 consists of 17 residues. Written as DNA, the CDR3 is TGTGCCAGTAGTTCACCGCCGGGACAGAGGCTCTCAGATACGCAGTATTTT. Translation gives CASSSPPGQRLSDTQYF.

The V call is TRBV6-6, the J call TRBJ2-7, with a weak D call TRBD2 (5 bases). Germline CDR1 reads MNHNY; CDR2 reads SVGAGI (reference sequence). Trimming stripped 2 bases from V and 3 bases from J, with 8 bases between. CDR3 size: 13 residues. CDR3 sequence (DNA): TGTGCCAGCAGTTACCCTGGGAGCTACGAGCAGTACTTC. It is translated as CASSYPGSYEQYF.

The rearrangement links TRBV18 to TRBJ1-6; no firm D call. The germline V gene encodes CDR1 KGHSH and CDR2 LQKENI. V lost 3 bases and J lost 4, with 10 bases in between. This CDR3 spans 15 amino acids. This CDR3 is CASSPGGVYNSPLHF. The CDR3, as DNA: TGTGCCAGCTCACCTGGCGGGGTATATAATTCACCCCTCCACTTT.

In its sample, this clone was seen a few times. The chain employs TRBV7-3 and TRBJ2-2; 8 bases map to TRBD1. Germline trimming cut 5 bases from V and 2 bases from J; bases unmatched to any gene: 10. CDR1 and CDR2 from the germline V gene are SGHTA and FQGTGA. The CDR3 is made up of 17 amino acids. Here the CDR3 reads CASSPDRERFNTGELFF. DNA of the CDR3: TGTGCCAGCAGCCCGGACAGGGAAAGATTCAACACCGGGGAGCTGTTTTTT. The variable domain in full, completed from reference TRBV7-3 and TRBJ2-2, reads GAGVSQTPSNKVTEKGKYVELRCDPISGHTALYWYRQSLGQGPEFLIYFQGTGAADDSGLPNDRFFAVRPEGSVSTLKIQRTERGDSAVYLCASSPDRERFNTGELFFGEGSRLTVL.

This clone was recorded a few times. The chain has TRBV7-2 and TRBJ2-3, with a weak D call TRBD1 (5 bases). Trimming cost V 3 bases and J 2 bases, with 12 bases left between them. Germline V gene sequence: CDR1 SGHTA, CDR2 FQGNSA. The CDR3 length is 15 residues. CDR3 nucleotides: TGTGCCAGCAGCTTCAGGGCCCAGGCCACAGATACGCAGTATTTT. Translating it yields CASSFRAQATDTQYF.

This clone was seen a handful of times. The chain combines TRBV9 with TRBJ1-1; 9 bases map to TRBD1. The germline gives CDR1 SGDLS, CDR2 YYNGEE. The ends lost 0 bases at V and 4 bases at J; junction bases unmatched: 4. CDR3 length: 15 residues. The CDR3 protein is CASSVVGQGSTEAFF. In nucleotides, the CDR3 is TGTGCCAGCAGCGTAGTTGGACAGGGGTCCACTGAAGCTTTCTTT.

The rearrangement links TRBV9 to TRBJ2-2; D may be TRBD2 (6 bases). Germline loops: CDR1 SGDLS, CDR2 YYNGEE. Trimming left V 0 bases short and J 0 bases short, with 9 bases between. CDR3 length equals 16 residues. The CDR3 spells CASSVGRGTNTGELFF. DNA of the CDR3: TGTGCCAGCAGCGTAGGACGGGGGACGAACACCGGGGAGCTGTTTTTT.

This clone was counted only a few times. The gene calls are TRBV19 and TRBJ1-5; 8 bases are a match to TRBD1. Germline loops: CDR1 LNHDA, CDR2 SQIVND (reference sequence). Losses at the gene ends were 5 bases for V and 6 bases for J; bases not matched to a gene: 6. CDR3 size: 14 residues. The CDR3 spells CASSPRQGTQPQHF. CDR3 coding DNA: TGTGCCAGTAGTCCAAGACAGGGGACTCAGCCCCAGCATTTT.

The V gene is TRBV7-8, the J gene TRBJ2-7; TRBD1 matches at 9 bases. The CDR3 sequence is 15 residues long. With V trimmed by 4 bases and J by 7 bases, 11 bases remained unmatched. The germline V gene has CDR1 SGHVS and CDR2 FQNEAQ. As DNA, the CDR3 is TGTGCCAGCAGCTCAACGCGGACAGGGGTCCGGGAGCAGTACTTC. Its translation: CASSSTRTGVREQYF.